The 30 T cell receptor beta chains reported below all come from one sample, sequenced in a study of shared clonotypes between healthy human individuals. TCRdb's table, derived via immunoSEQ multiplex PCR, lists solely in-frame clones and lacks some. This sample has some 790,000 clones; about two thirds occur once, and the top ten carry under 2%. The sample was memory CD4+ T cells sorted from blood. Subset denoted: CD45RA-negative fraction. The receptor set was obtained from a woman in her twenties or thirties in good health.

This sequence joins TRBV7-8 and TRBJ1-5; D is unclear. This CDR3 is 12 amino acids long. Germline assignment: CDR1 SGHVS and CDR2 FQNEAQ. Trimming pared 5 bases from V and 4 bases from J, leaving 6 bases between. CDR3: CASSLINQPQHF. CDR3 bases: TGTGCCAGCAGCCTTATAAATCAGCCCCAGCATTTT.

This clone was observed once. The chain recombines TRBV6-6 with TRBJ2-2, with 11 nucleotides matching TRBD2. The CDR3 totals 15 residues. Germline-derived CDR1 and CDR2 are MNHNY and SVGAGI (reference sequence). V was pared by 2 bases and J by 5 bases, with 1 base of the junction left unmatched. CDR3 sequence (DNA): TGTGCCAGCAGTTACCGACTAGCGGGGACCGGGGAGCTGTTTTTT. This gives the protein CASSYRLAGTGELFF.

The chain couples TRBV28 to TRBJ1-2; D uncertain. Germline lookup yields CDR1 MDHEN and CDR2 SYDVKM. The CDR3 spans 12 residues. V was shortened by 5 bases and J by 7 bases, with 11 bases between the two germline ends. The CDR3 DNA is TGTGCCAGCAGTGCCAAGGTCGGTGGCTACACCTTC. Encoded protein: CASSAKVGGYTF.

V usage is TRBV7-8 and J usage is TRBJ2-7, with D possibly TRBD1 on 5 matching bases. Trimming pared 1 base from V and 0 bases from J, leaving 13 bases between. CDR1 and CDR2 from the germline V gene are SGHVS and FQNEAQ. The CDR3 has 16 residues. CDR3 protein: CASSLVSKGNSYEQYF. The CDR3, as DNA: TGTGCCAGCAGCTTAGTATCGAAGGGGAACTCCTACGAGCAGTACTTC.

The chain joins TRBV11-1 to TRBJ1-2, with D possibly matching TRBD1 (6 bases). CDR1 SGHAT and CDR2 FQDESV come from the germline V gene (reference sequence). V was shortened by 3 bases and J by 7 bases, with 21 bases between the two germline ends. CDR3 length: 16 residues. The DNA for the CDR3 is TGTGCCAGCAGCTTCGGGGGCCAGAATGGTGGGTCTGGCTACACCTTC. Protein: CASSFGGQNGGSGYTF.

The J gene is TRBJ2-5, the V gene TRBV4-1; 12 positions agree with TRBD2. J was trimmed by 6 bases and V by 1 base; bases with no gene match: 3. Germline lookup yields CDR1 MGHRA and CDR2 YSYEKL. The CDR3 loop spans 15 amino acids. CDR3 protein: CASSQGTSGRKTQYF. CDR3 sequence (DNA): TGCGCCAGCAGCCAAGGAACTAGCGGGAGGAAGACCCAGTACTTC.

The V gene is TRBV9, the J gene TRBJ2-1; D gene unclear. Germline-derived CDR1 and CDR2 are SGDLS and YYNGEE. The CDR3 has 15 amino acids. V was clipped by 0 bases and J by 4 bases, with 11 bases between them. The CDR3 here is CASSVDTTSYNEQFF. In DNA, the CDR3 is TGTGCCAGCAGCGTAGACACAACATCATACAATGAGCAGTTCTTC.

Concerning this clone: The same CDR3 can be traced to other DNA sequences in this sample. This chain links TRBV29-1 with TRBJ1-1, with no clear D. The CDR3 totals 11 residues. CDR1 and CDR2 (germline): SQVTM, ANQGSEA. The V end lost 6 bases, the J end lost 1 base, and 6 bases lay between the germline ends. The CDR3 sequence is CSVYKNTEAFF. CDR3 sequence (DNA): TGCAGCGTCTACAAGAACACTGAAGCTTTCTTT.

This clone came up many times. The sample has other DNA sequences that encode this CDR3 too. This rearrangement joins TRBV5-1 to TRBJ2-1, with 8 bases aligning to TRBD2. The CDR3 runs to 15 residues. The V gene's germline CDR1 is SGHRS and CDR2 YFSETQ. With 0 bases clipped from V and 3 bases from J, the junction kept 2 bases outside the gene matches. CDR3 amino acids: CASSLASGSYNEQFF. CDR3 DNA: TGCGCCAGCAGCTTGGCCAGCGGGAGCTACAATGAGCAGTTCTTC.

This clone is a singleton in its sample. CDR3 DNA: TGTGCCACCAGCAGAGGGACTAGCGGGAGTGTAGGAGATACGCAGTATTTT. Its translation is CATSRGTSGSVGDTQYF. This chain connects TRBV15 to TRBJ2-3; 13 bases are a match to TRBD2. CDR1 and CDR2 (germline): LNHNV, YYDKDF (reference sequence). The V gene end was trimmed by 1 base and the J gene end by 5 bases; junction bases not matched to a gene: 6. The CDR3 covers 17 residues.

CDR3 coding DNA: TGTGCCAGCAGTTTATACCTGAACAGGGTCAATGAGCAGTTCTTC. This translates into CASSLYLNRVNEQFF. The chain combines TRBV28 with TRBJ2-1; tentative D call: TRBD1 (6 bases). V shed 1 base and J shed 6 bases, with 13 bases lying between them. This CDR3 spans 15 amino acids. Germline values: CDR1 MDHEN, CDR2 SYDVKM.

To note about this clone: The same CDR3 can be traced to other DNA sequences in this sample. The genes are TRBV5-1 and TRBJ2-5; possibly TRBD2 for D (7 bases). The germline V gene has CDR1 SGHRS and CDR2 YFSETQ. The length of the CDR3 is 14 residues. With 2 bases removed from V and 5 bases from J, the gap between germline ends came to 13 bases. The CDR3 protein is CASSLTGGAETQYF. The CDR3 DNA sequence: TGCGCCAGCAGCTTAACGGGGGGCGCTGAGACCCAGTACTTC.

This clone was seen many times. The V gene is TRBV25-1, the J gene TRBJ1-4, with 10 bases aligning to TRBD1. Germline V lookup: CDR1 MGHDK, CDR2 SYGVNS. The CDR3 has 15 amino acids. V gave up 5 bases and J gave up 12 bases; unmatched junction bases: 12. The CDR3 protein is CASSTYGTGVPELFF. CDR3 coding DNA: TGTGCCAGCAGTACCTACGGGACAGGGGTTCCCGAACTGTTTTTT.

The chain is built from TRBV7-9 and TRBJ2-5; TRBD1 is a possible D gene (5 bases). This CDR3 contains 12 residues. Trimming removed 7 bases at V and 5 bases at J, with 11 bases between. Per germline, CDR1 SEHNR and CDR2 FQNEAQ (reference sequence). DNA for the CDR3: TGTGCCAGCAAGGGGCCCGGCGAGACCCAGTACTTC. This translates into CASKGPGETQYF.

The table lists this clone with a few counts. The V and J genes are TRBV5-1 and TRBJ2-7, with D possibly matching TRBD2 (5 bases). Germline V CDR1 and CDR2: SGHRS, YFSETQ. This CDR3 region has 14 residues. The V gene lost 0 bases and the J gene lost 6 bases, with 13 bases spanning the gap. This CDR3 is CASSLELELSEQYF. The CDR3 DNA is TGCGCCAGCAGCTTGGAACTAGAGCTGAGCGAGCAGTACTTC.

The chain uses TRBV5-4 and TRBJ2-1; 13 bases are shared with TRBD2. CDR1 and CDR2 from the germline V gene are SGHNT and YYREEE (reference sequence). The CDR3 has 15 amino acids. Losses at the gene ends were 3 bases for V and 5 bases for J; bases not matched to a gene: 2. The CDR3 loop reads CASSSGTSGNNEQFF. The CDR3 region has the DNA TGTGCCAGCAGCTCTGGGACTAGCGGGAACAATGAGCAGTTCTTC. The full variable domain, in which reference TRBV5-4 and TRBJ2-1 provide the parts outside the CDR3, is ETGVTQSPTHLIKTRGQQVTLRCSSQSGHNTVSWYQQALGQGPQFIFQYYREEENGRGNFPPRFSGLQFPNYSSELNVNALELDDSALYLCASSSGTSGNNEQFFGPGTRLTVL.

The V call is TRBV19, the J call TRBJ2-1; 11 bases match TRBD1. Germline V lookup: CDR1 LNHDA, CDR2 SQIVND (reference sequence). The V gene end was trimmed by 4 bases and the J gene end by 6 bases; junction bases not matched to a gene: 5. There are 15 residues in the CDR3. In nucleotides, the CDR3 is TGTGCCAGTAGTACTTCCGGGACAGGGGGCAATGAGCAGTTCTTC. As protein: CASSTSGTGGNEQFF.

This chain uses TRBV5-1 with TRBJ2-7, with 7 bases fitting TRBD2. CDR1 and CDR2 (germline): SGHRS, YFSETQ. J lost 2 bases, V lost 0 bases, and 8 bases had no gene match. This CDR3 contains 16 residues. In DNA form, the CDR3 reads TGCGCCAGCAGCTTGGTCCGGGCTAGCGGAGCCTACGAGCAGTACTTC. Encoded protein: CASSLVRASGAYEQYF. Full variable domain (missing parts from reference TRBV5-1 and TRBJ2-7): KAGVTQTPRYLIKTRGQQVTLSCSPISGHRSVSWYQQTPGQGLQFLFEYFSETQRNKGNFPGRFSGRQFSNSRSEMNVSTLELGDSALYLCASSLVRASGAYEQYFGPGTRLTVT.

V usage is TRBV5-1 and J usage is TRBJ1-5; TRBD1 is a possible D gene (5 bases). Germline V gives CDR1 SGHRS, CDR2 YFSETQ. The CDR3 runs to 17 residues. The V end lost 0 bases, the J end lost 1 base, and 14 bases lay between the germline ends. The CDR3 region has the DNA TGCGCCAGCAGCTTGGGTTCCGGGGGGATGAGCAATCAGCCCCAGCATTTT. Translated: CASSLGSGGMSNQPQHF.

The V gene is TRBV14, the J gene TRBJ2-2, with 10 bases identical to TRBD1. Trimming removed 3 bases from V and 5 bases from J; junction bases left unmatched: 6. The CDR3 totals 16 residues. Germline CDR1 and CDR2: SGHDN and FVKESK. For the CDR3, the DNA is TGTGCCAGCAGCCACGGGACAGGGGTCCGAACCGGGGAGCTGTTTTTT. As protein: CASSHGTGVRTGELFF. The variable domain in full, with the rest retrieved from reference TRBV14 and TRBJ2-2, is EAGVTQFPSHSVIEKGQTVTLRCDPISGHDNLYWYRRVMGKEIKFLLHFVKESKQDESGMPNNRFLAERTGGTYSTLKVQPAELEDSGVYFCASSHGTGVRTGELFFGEGSRLTVL.

This chain connects TRBV28 to TRBJ1-1; perhaps TRBD1 as D (6 bases). V lost 6 bases and J lost 3, with 17 bases in between. Germline V lookup: CDR1 MDHEN, CDR2 SYDVKM. This CDR3 region has 15 residues. CDR3 nucleotides: TGTGCCAGCAGACGAGCACAGGGTGGAGACACTGAAGCTTTCTTT. Translation: CASRRAQGGDTEAFF. Variable domain in full (rest from reference TRBV28 and TRBJ1-1): DVKVTQSSRYLVKRTGEKVFLECVQDMDHENMFWYRQDPGLGLRLIYFSYDVKMKEKGDIPEGYSVSREKKERFSLILESASTNQTSMYLCASRRAQGGDTEAFFGQGTRLTVV.

The V call is TRBV5-4, the J call TRBJ1-1, with 7 bases matching TRBD1. Germline V gene sequence: CDR1 SGHNT, CDR2 YYREEE (reference sequence). The CDR3 is 14 amino acids. The junction had 3 bases not matched to a gene; V was cut back by 0 bases and J by 4 bases. The chain's CDR3 is CASSLEHRGTEAFF. The CDR3 coding sequence is TGTGCCAGCAGCTTGGAGCACAGGGGCACTGAAGCTTTCTTT.

Only one count was recorded for this clone. The chain is built from TRBV7-2 and TRBJ2-2; D perhaps matches TRBD2 (5 bases). CDR3 size: 16 residues. Germline CDR1 SGHTA, CDR2 FQGNSA. Trimming shortened V by 0 bases and J by 4 bases, and 12 bases separated the two germline ends. CDR3 bases: TGTGCCAGCAGCTTAGCTGGTAGCGAGGTCACCGGGGAGCTGTTTTTT. It specifies CASSLAGSEVTGELFF.

The genes are TRBV21-1 and TRBJ1-1. TRBV21-1 is recorded as a pseudogene. The CDR3 is made up of 15 amino acids. CDR3 sequence: CASSNRGLFNTEAFF. The CDR3 DNA reads TGTGCCAGCAGCAATAGAGGACTTTTCAACACTGAAGCTTTCTTT.

In the case of this clone: The identical CDR3 is also encoded by other nucleotide sequences in the sample. The chain has TRBV5-1 and TRBJ2-3; D unclear. Germline values: CDR1 SGHRS, CDR2 YFSETQ. V lost 1 base and J 1 base, leaving 10 bases between the germline ends. CDR3 length equals 15 residues. The CDR3 DNA reads TGCGCCAGCAGCTTGTCTGGCCAGGGCACAGATACGCAGTATTTT. As protein: CASSLSGQGTDTQYF. The full variable domain, its missing parts supplied by reference TRBV5-1 and TRBJ2-3, is KAGVTQTPRYLIKTRGQQVTLSCSPISGHRSVSWYQQTPGQGLQFLFEYFSETQRNKGNFPGRFSGRQFSNSRSEMNVSTLELGDSALYLCASSLSGQGTDTQYFGPGTRLTVL.

The chain employs TRBV7-9 and TRBJ2-5; 8 nucleotides align to TRBD1. The DNA matches TRBJ2-7 better at its end, which makes the J call doubtful. The CDR3 is 14 residues long. CDR1 is SEHNR, CDR2 FQNEAQ, per germline (reference sequence). The CDR3 sequence is CASSLEWTGIEQYF. Here the CDR3 DNA reads TGTGCCAGCAGCTTAGAGTGGACAGGGATCGAGCAGTACTTC.

The chain has TRBV7-2 and TRBJ1-2; possibly TRBD1 for D (6 bases). The CDR3 length is 17 residues. The ends were cut back, 5 bases at V and 0 bases at J, with 19 bases in the middle. CDR1 and CDR2 (germline): SGHTA, FQGNSA. CDR3 coding DNA: TGTGCCAGCAGCCCCCAAAGTGGGGGGGCAGCTAACTATGGCTACACCTTC. Protein: CASSPQSGGAANYGYTF.

This clone was observed a single time. The rearrangement uses TRBV10-3 and TRBJ1-1, with D maybe TRBD1 (6 bases). The CDR3 extends over 14 amino acids. Germline V gene sequence: CDR1 ENHRY, CDR2 SYGVKD. The V end was cut by 4 bases, the J end by 1 base, with 10 bases between. The CDR3 loop is CAISGGQGNTEAFF. For the CDR3, the DNA is TGTGCCATCAGTGGGGGGCAGGGGAACACTGAAGCTTTCTTT.

The V gene is TRBV5-4, the J gene TRBJ2-1, with 15 bases fitting TRBD2. CDR1 is SGHNT and CDR2 is YYREEE in the germline V gene (reference sequence). The V segment lost 4 bases and the J segment 5 bases; nucleotides outside the gene matches: 4. This CDR3 has 16 residues. The DNA for the CDR3 is TGTGCCAGCAGCGGGGGGACTAGCGGGAGGCACAATGAGCAGTTCTTC. Amino acid sequence: CASSGGTSGRHNEQFF.

This clone was seen just once. The chain employs TRBV5-5 and TRBJ1-2; 9 bases are shared with TRBD1. The CDR3 runs to 15 residues. With 3 bases clipped from V and 1 base from J, the junction kept 4 bases outside the gene matches. Germline assignment: CDR1 SGHKS and CDR2 YYEKEE (reference sequence). The DNA of the CDR3 is TGTGCCAGCAGCTCAATGACAGGGGGTAACTATGGCTACACCTTC. This sequence encodes CASSSMTGGNYGYTF.